This T cell receptor beta chain was captured by sequencing in a study of response to subunit inactivated influenza vaccine (dated 2018 in TCRdb). Study-wide context: Deep quantitative T cell receptor repertoire profiling was used in the study to track responses to a trivalent subunit inactivated influenza vaccine. The paper as a whole reports these results and caveats: The authors proposed that each seasonal influenza vaccination may bring in only a limited number of new T cells.

The CDR3 covers 14 residues, taking in both the cysteine and the phenylalanine. Of all the DNA, just the CDR3 is kept, 42 bases in frame from base 1. Sequences SGHAT (CDR1) and FQNNGV (CDR2) are obtained from the germline V gene. Between the V and J ends, shortened by 2 bases and 8 bases respectively, the junction contains 13 bases. The library was built by means of RT-PCR. The sequencer was an Illumina HiSeq 2500. TCRdb applied fastp at Q25 and MiXCR to the public reads, then kept only in-frame beta chains. Identical CDR3 proteins give one entry, which carries the most common genes and DNA. The table for this sample lists about 170,000 distinct CDR3 sequences; about 11% of them were counted only once. The ten largest clonotypes hold 35% to 40% of the sample. This clonotype was detected a few times. What this receptor recognizes is not known. Base-call qualities are not available, and no considerably larger clone is one nucleotide away.

This TCR was recovered from a man in his fifties or sixties who received an inactivated influenza vaccine. Donor details come from another sample of the same person, matched by shared clones. Specimen: CD8+ T cells sorted from PBMCs, collected less than 30 months after vaccination. Here the chain combines TRBV11-2 and TRBJ2-1; a tentative D match to TRBD1 spans 6 bases. Here is the DNA: TGTGCCAGCAGCTTACAGGGGCGGCGGGATGAGCAGTTCTTC. Its translation is CASSLQGRRDEQFF.